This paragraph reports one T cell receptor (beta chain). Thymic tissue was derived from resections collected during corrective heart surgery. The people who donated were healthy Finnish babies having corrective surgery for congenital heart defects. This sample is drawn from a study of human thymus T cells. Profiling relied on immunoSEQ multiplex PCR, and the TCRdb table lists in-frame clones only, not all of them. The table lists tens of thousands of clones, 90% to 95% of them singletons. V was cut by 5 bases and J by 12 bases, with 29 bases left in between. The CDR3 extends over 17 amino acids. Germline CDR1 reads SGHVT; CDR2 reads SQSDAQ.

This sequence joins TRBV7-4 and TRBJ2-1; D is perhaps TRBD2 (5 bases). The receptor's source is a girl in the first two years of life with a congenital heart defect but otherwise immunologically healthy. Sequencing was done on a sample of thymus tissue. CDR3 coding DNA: TGTGCCAGCAGCCGGGTCTTTATCGGGGTACCGGCCTCCGGGCAGTTCTTC. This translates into CASSRVFIGVPASGQFF. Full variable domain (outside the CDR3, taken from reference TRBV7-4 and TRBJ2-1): GAGVSQSPRYKVAKRGRDVALRCDSISGHVTLYWYRQTLGQGSEVLTYSQSDAQRDKSGRPSGRFSAERPERSVSTLKIQRTEQGDSAVYLCASSRVFIGVPASGQFFGPGTRLTVL.